This T cell receptor (beta chain) originates from a study of graft-versus-host responses after intestinal transplantation. For the study at large: Following induction with anti-thymocyte globulin, all recipients were given tacrolimus and steroids for approximately 3 years.

Sequenced by immunoSEQ multiplex PCR; TCRdb stores in-frame clones only, minus some. The sample yields some 5,200 clones, roughly 25% seen once. Labeling with CFSE marked 200,000 or so responder cells, which were plated with 200,000 or so irradiated, violet-dye-labeled stimulator cells. This clone is classed as medium-sized. General study results and limits: Allograft clonal ratios (graft-versus-host to host-versus-graft) were high in patients who had graft-donor T cell macrochimerism.

The CDR3 runs 12 residues. Germline assignment: CDR1 MNHEY and CDR2 SVGAGI. The ends were cut back, 0 bases at V and 13 bases at J, with 7 bases in the middle. The receptor comes from a human patient who was an organ donor for intestinal transplantation. Sample: alloreactive CD4+ T cells from a mixed lymphocyte reaction culture, taken before transplantation. Indicated subset: CFSE-low proliferating T cells sorted from approximately 6-day pre-transplant mixed lymphocyte reaction (GvH or HvG direction). The rearrangement uses TRBV6-5 and TRBJ1-6; no reliable D call. The CDR3 sequence is CASSYSPGPLHF. CDR3 DNA: TGTGCCAGCAGTTACTCGCCCGGTCCCCTCCACTTT.